These T cell receptor beta chains were read from a single sample in a study of T cells after yellow fever vaccination. TCRdb re-derived calls from the 5' RACE reads in MiXCR, one entry per CDR3 protein. The sample includes around 600,000 distinct CDR3 sequences, roughly an eighth of them seen just once. The material was PBMCs, obtained on the day of the yellow fever booster vaccination. These receptors were collected from a man aged 25 to 40 who received the YFV17D yellow fever vaccine. Both conserved end residues are part of each CDR3. D genes are given only for firm matches. Expanded clones get a size class; other rows say once, few or many, or leave the size out.

>TRBJ2-7|.|.|TRBV7-9
CASSLDSRDEQYF
TGTGCCAGCAGCTTGGACTCCAGGGACGAGCAGTACTTC
>TRBJ2-2|many|.|TRBV3-1
CASSQEGRGKLFF
TGTGCCAGCAGCCAAGAGGGACGGGGGAAGCTGTTTTTT
>TRBJ1-1|.|.|TRBV24-1
CATSDSRSPNTEAFF
TGTGCCACCAGTGATTCCAGGTCACCGAACACTGAAGCTTTCTTT
>TRBJ2-2|few|TRBD2|TRBV15
CATSRLLAAVTGELFF
TGTGCCACCAGCAGATTACTAGCGGCCGTCACCGGGGAGCTGTTTTTT
>TRBJ2-7|few|.|TRBV27
CASSPFTQSYEQYF
TGTGCCAGCAGTCCCTTTACGCAATCCTACGAGCAGTACTTC
>TRBJ1-5|.|TRBD1|TRBV27
CASSFGTGEDLQPQHF
TGTGCCAGCAGTTTCGGGACAGGGGAAGATTTGCAGCCCCAGCATTTT
>TRBJ2-1|few|TRBD2|TRBV9
CASSTSGRVNEQFF
TGTGCCAGCAGCACTAGCGGGAGGGTCAATGAGCAGTTCTTC
>TRBJ2-5|many|TRBD1|TRBV7-8
CASSLSGQKETQYF
TGTGCCAGCAGCTTATCGGGACAGAAAGAGACCCAGTACTTC
>TRBJ2-7|few|.|TRBV7-2
CASSLVAGAGYEQYF
TGTGCCAGCAGCTTAGTTGCAGGGGCGGGCTACGAGCAGTACTTC
>TRBJ2-1|.|TRBD2|TRBV7-6
CASSLVILAGAYPNEQFF
TGTGCCAGCAGCTTAGTAATCCTAGCGGGAGCTTACCCTAATGAGCAGTTCTTC
>TRBJ1-1|few|.|TRBV2
CASTIRPEWTEAFF
TGTGCCAGCACCATCCGACCCGAATGGACTGAAGCTTTCTTT
>TRBJ1-1|few|.|TRBV29-1
CSVEWGQGTEAFF
TGCAGCGTTGAGTGGGGCCAGGGCACTGAAGCTTTCTTT
>TRBJ2-3|many|.|TRBV5-6
CASSLRLISDTQYF
TGTGCCAGCAGCTTGAGGCTAATTTCCGATACGCAGTATTTT
>TRBJ2-1|few|.|TRBV9
CASSGGGASGRSNSYNEQFF
TGTGCCAGCAGCGGAGGGGGGGCTAGCGGACGCTCCAATTCATACAATGAGCAGTTCTTC
>TRBJ2-5|.|TRBD1|TRBV9
CASSVGWGTGGPRSQETQYF
TGTGCCAGCAGCGTAGGGTGGGGGACAGGGGGCCCGCGCAGTCAAGAGACCCAGTACTTC
>TRBJ2-7|few|.|TRBV20-1
CSARDRARGVYEQYF
TGCAGTGCTAGAGATAGGGCGAGAGGGGTCTACGAGCAGTACTTC
>TRBJ2-3|few|.|TRBV30
CAWSVPSGFRYTDTQYF
TGTGCCTGGAGTGTACCGTCCGGGTTTCGATACACAGATACGCAGTATTTT
>TRBJ2-3|few|.|TRBV5-1
CASSGGGSRTDTQYF
TGCGCCAGCAGCGGGGGCGGGAGCCGCACAGATACGCAGTATTTT
>TRBJ2-7|few|TRBD1|TRBV20-1
CSATQGASEEQYF
TGCAGTGCTACCCAGGGGGCGTCGGAAGAGCAGTACTTC